This TCR beta chain originates from a study of blood T cell repertoires in COVID-19. Germline V lookup: CDR1 SEHNR, CDR2 FQNEAQ (reference sequence). The CDR3 covers 17 residues. Trimming cost V 5 bases and J 12 bases; bases outside gene matches: 21. Clones were sequenced by immunoSEQ multiplex PCR, and TCRdb holds only the in-frame ones, with some missing. The profile shows about 330,000 clones, 87% of them singletons. The receptor was isolated from a man aged 25-45 years with COVID-19, enrolled during active disease. This chain uses TRBV7-9 with TRBJ2-1, with 8 bases identical to TRBD1. What was sequenced was peripheral blood. The CDR3 DNA sequence: TGTGCCAGCAGCCCCCGCGAAGGGGGACAGGATCGGAAGGGGCAGTTCTTC. Translating gives CASSPREGGQDRKGQFF.